This T cell receptor (beta chain) was identified during a study of blood T cells in healthy people across ages. A second PCR of 7 to 11 cycles used a sample-barcoded 5' primer and a J-beta primer mix. Via MiXCR, TCRdb re-called the 5' RACE reads, giving one row per CDR3 protein. The profile shows over a million distinct CDR3 sequences, over 35% of them singletons. Study-wide results and limits: It was not possible, with unsorted PBMCs, to conclusively compare naive and antigen-experienced cells. Roughly linear declines in TCR beta diversity per million T cells occurred with age.

Total RNA extracted from each sample amounted to at least 6 micrograms. Germline V gives CDR1 MNHEY, CDR2 SVGEGT. J lost 4 bases, V lost 0 bases, and 8 bases had no gene match. This CDR3 region has 17 residues. This clonotype has just a few counts. Antigen unknown. The TCR sequence derives from a woman aged 55-69 years in good health. V usage is TRBV6-2 or TRBV6-3 and J usage is TRBJ2-3, with 9 bases aligning to TRBD2. Material: blood. The CDR3: CASSYSGLAPGADTQYF. CDR3 DNA: TGTGCCAGCAGTTACTCAGGACTAGCGCCGGGGGCAGATACGCAGTATTTT.